A selection of T cell receptor beta chains follows, all from one sample in a study of T cell repertoires in cytomegalovirus infection. One entry per CDR3 protein results from TCRdb running MiXCR on the reads. This table holds 120,000 to 150,000 distinct CDR3 sequences, 5% to 6.5% found once. Sequencing was performed on PBMCs. Receptors were obtained from a human donor in good health (CMV status not recorded). Some clones in this sample may be carry-over from other donors' samples. Both conserved end residues are part of each CDR3. The order of the fields is J gene, CDR3 length, clone size, D gene, V gene, CDR3 DNA, CDR3 protein. A D gene is named only where the DNA matches it firmly. Size values are once, few and many counts, or a class for expanded clones, and some rows have none.

J gene: TRBJ1-3; CDR3 length: 14; clone size: many; D gene: .; V gene: TRBV6-1; CDR3 DNA: TGTGCCAGCTGGGGGACTAGCTCTGGAAACACCATATATTTT; CDR3 protein: CASWGTSSGNTIYF
J gene: TRBJ1-5; CDR3 length: 15; clone size: few; D gene: .; V gene: TRBV3-1; CDR3 DNA: TGTGCCAGCAGCCAAAACAGCGGAAGCAATCAGCCCCAGCATTTT; CDR3 protein: CASSQNSGSNQPQHF
J gene: TRBJ1-1; CDR3 length: 14; clone size: few; D gene: TRBD1; V gene: TRBV29-1; CDR3 DNA: TGCAGCGCGACCCGGGACAGGGGAGGTACTGAAGCTTTCTTT; CDR3 protein: CSATRDRGGTEAFF
J gene: TRBJ2-5; CDR3 length: 12; clone size: many; D gene: .; V gene: TRBV6-2/TRBV6-3; CDR3 DNA: TGTGCCAGCAGTGCCCTGAGAGAGACCCAGTACTTC; CDR3 protein: CASSALRETQYF
J gene: TRBJ2-1; CDR3 length: 15; clone size: many; D gene: TRBD2; V gene: TRBV7-2; CDR3 DNA: TGTGCCAGCAGCTCCTTAGCGGGGGAGTATACTGAGCAGTTCTTC; CDR3 protein: CASSSLAGEYTEQFF
J gene: TRBJ1-2; CDR3 length: 11; clone size: many; D gene: .; V gene: TRBV7-2; CDR3 DNA: TGTGCCAGCAGCTTAGTTCTCAGACAAACCTTC; CDR3 protein: CASSLVLRQTF
J gene: TRBJ1-1; CDR3 length: 12; clone size: few; D gene: .; V gene: TRBV20-1; CDR3 DNA: TGCAGTGCTCCAAGCCAAGGCACTGAAGCTTTCTTT; CDR3 protein: CSAPSQGTEAFF
J gene: TRBJ2-1; CDR3 length: 16; clone size: few; D gene: .; V gene: TRBV14; CDR3 DNA: TGTGCCAGCAGCCAAGACGGCATGGTCTCCTACAATGAGCAGTTCTTC; CDR3 protein: CASSQDGMVSYNEQFF
J gene: TRBJ2-3; CDR3 length: 14; clone size: .; D gene: TRBD2; V gene: TRBV20-1; CDR3 DNA: TGCAGTATGGGCGGGGGGATCCTCACAGATACGCAGTATTTT; CDR3 protein: CSMGGGILTDTQYF
J gene: TRBJ1-2; CDR3 length: 14; clone size: many; D gene: .; V gene: TRBV7-2; CDR3 DNA: TGTGCCAGCAGCTTAGTTTCCGGAAACTATGGCTACACCTTC; CDR3 protein: CASSLVSGNYGYTF
J gene: TRBJ2-3; CDR3 length: 14; clone size: .; D gene: TRBD1; V gene: TRBV29-1; CDR3 DNA: TGCAGCGTGCCGCCGGGACAGGGCACAGATACGCAGTATTTT; CDR3 protein: CSVPPGQGTDTQYF
J gene: TRBJ2-5; CDR3 length: 18; clone size: many; D gene: TRBD1; V gene: TRBV20-1; CDR3 DNA: TGCAGTGCTAGAGCCCATGTTTCGCAGGGGGCGCGAATAGAGACCCAGTACTTC; CDR3 protein: CSARAHVSQGARIETQYF
J gene: TRBJ1-1; CDR3 length: 14; clone size: few; D gene: .; V gene: TRBV19; CDR3 DNA: TGTGCCAGTAGCCGTGGAGGGGCGGAAGCTGAAGCTTTCTTT; CDR3 protein: CASSRGGAEAEAFF
J gene: TRBJ1-1; CDR3 length: 13; clone size: .; D gene: TRBD1; V gene: TRBV29-1; CDR3 DNA: TGCAGCGTTGGACAGGGTGTGAACACTGAAGCTTTCTTT; CDR3 protein: CSVGQGVNTEAFF
J gene: TRBJ2-7; CDR3 length: 13; clone size: .; D gene: TRBD1; V gene: TRBV20-1; CDR3 DNA: TGCAGTGCTTTCAGGGGGATGGACTACGAGCAGTACTTC; CDR3 protein: CSAFRGMDYEQYF
J gene: TRBJ2-7; CDR3 length: 15; clone size: many; D gene: TRBD1; V gene: TRBV5-6; CDR3 DNA: TGTGCCAGCAGCTTGTACGGGACAGGGGACTACGAGCAGTACTTC; CDR3 protein: CASSLYGTGDYEQYF
J gene: TRBJ2-1; CDR3 length: 13; clone size: many; D gene: .; V gene: TRBV7-2; CDR3 DNA: TGTGCCAGCAGGTCCCGGGGAAGCAATGAGCAGTTCTTC; CDR3 protein: CASRSRGSNEQFF
J gene: TRBJ1-2; CDR3 length: 16; clone size: few; D gene: .; V gene: TRBV7-9; CDR3 DNA: TGTGCCAGCAGCTTATGGCTTGGGGGGGTCCACTATGGCTACACCTTC; CDR3 protein: CASSLWLGGVHYGYTF
J gene: TRBJ2-1; CDR3 length: 14; clone size: few; D gene: TRBD2; V gene: TRBV6-5; CDR3 DNA: TGTGCCAGCAGGAGCGGGGTGATAAACAATGAGCAGTTCTTC; CDR3 protein: CASRSGVINNEQFF
J gene: TRBJ1-2; CDR3 length: 13; clone size: .; D gene: .; V gene: TRBV30; CDR3 DNA: TGTGCCTGGGGGGCAGGGTCCCTCTATGGCTACACCTTC; CDR3 protein: CAWGAGSLYGYTF
J gene: TRBJ2-1; CDR3 length: 17; clone size: few; D gene: .; V gene: TRBV11-3; CDR3 DNA: TGTGCCAGCAGCTTAGATGGCAGACCTCCCTCCTACAATGAGCAGTTCTTC; CDR3 protein: CASSLDGRPPSYNEQFF
J gene: TRBJ2-3; CDR3 length: 15; clone size: few; D gene: TRBD2; V gene: TRBV10-3; CDR3 DNA: TGTGCCATCAGTGAGTCGGGACTAGCGACAGATACGCAGTATTTT; CDR3 protein: CAISESGLATDTQYF
J gene: TRBJ1-3; CDR3 length: 15; clone size: many; D gene: .; V gene: TRBV2; CDR3 DNA: TGTGCCAGCAGTGGGGGACCGACCTCTGGAAACACCATATATTTT; CDR3 protein: CASSGGPTSGNTIYF
J gene: TRBJ1-6; CDR3 length: 17; clone size: many; D gene: .; V gene: TRBV6-2/TRBV6-3; CDR3 DNA: TGTGCCAGCAGCTCCCCCCTAAGGGGATACCAAAATGATCCCCTCCACTTT; CDR3 protein: CASSSPLRGYQNDPLHF
J gene: TRBJ2-6; CDR3 length: 15; clone size: many; D gene: .; V gene: TRBV7-6; CDR3 DNA: TGTGCCAGCAGCTTAGGCAACTCTGGGGCCAACGTCCTGACTTTC; CDR3 protein: CASSLGNSGANVLTF
J gene: TRBJ2-7; CDR3 length: 13; clone size: few; D gene: TRBD1; V gene: TRBV28; CDR3 DNA: TGTGCCAGCAGCCGTGGGACAGGGAACGAGCAGTACTTC; CDR3 protein: CASSRGTGNEQYF
J gene: TRBJ2-3; CDR3 length: 20; clone size: many; D gene: TRBD2; V gene: TRBV7-2; CDR3 DNA: TGTGCCAGCAGCTATCCGACTAGCGGGGGGACGGGACTTTCCACAGATACGCAGTATTTT; CDR3 protein: CASSYPTSGGTGLSTDTQYF
J gene: TRBJ2-6; CDR3 length: 21; clone size: many; D gene: .; V gene: TRBV5-1; CDR3 DNA: TGCGCCAGCAGCCCCGGGTCTCAATTATCTTTGATACGCCCCGCGGCCAACGTCCTGACTTTC; CDR3 protein: CASSPGSQLSLIRPAANVLTF
J gene: TRBJ2-7; CDR3 length: 12; clone size: few; D gene: TRBD2; V gene: TRBV29-1; CDR3 DNA: TGCAGCGTTGGGCCCGGGGGGTACGAGCAGTACTTC; CDR3 protein: CSVGPGGYEQYF
J gene: TRBJ2-7; CDR3 length: 14; clone size: few; D gene: TRBD1; V gene: TRBV29-1; CDR3 DNA: TGCAGCGTTGAAGAATCCGGACAGGGGTACGAGCAGTACTTC; CDR3 protein: CSVEESGQGYEQYF
J gene: TRBJ2-3; CDR3 length: 15; clone size: many; D gene: .; V gene: TRBV7-2; CDR3 DNA: TGTGCCAGCAGCTCGACGGGGACAACCACAGATACGCAGTATTTT; CDR3 protein: CASSSTGTTTDTQYF
J gene: TRBJ1-5; CDR3 length: 18; clone size: few; D gene: .; V gene: TRBV7-2; CDR3 DNA: TGTGCCAGCAGCTTAGTCCCCGGGGGAGTTCTTAGCAATCAGCCCCAGCATTTT; CDR3 protein: CASSLVPGGVLSNQPQHF
J gene: TRBJ2-7; CDR3 length: 10; clone size: few; D gene: .; V gene: TRBV2; CDR3 DNA: TGTGCCAGCAGGGCTTACGAGCAGTACTTC; CDR3 protein: CASRAYEQYF
J gene: TRBJ2-3; CDR3 length: 18; clone size: many; D gene: TRBD1; V gene: TRBV7-2; CDR3 DNA: TGTGCCAGCAGCTTAGTTACAGGGGGCTCCTTAGTCACAGATACGCAGTATTTT; CDR3 protein: CASSLVTGGSLVTDTQYF
J gene: TRBJ2-7; CDR3 length: 15; clone size: many; D gene: TRBD1; V gene: TRBV7-2; CDR3 DNA: TGTGCCAGCAGCTTAACAGGGGGACAGAACTACGAGCAGTACTTC; CDR3 protein: CASSLTGGQNYEQYF
J gene: TRBJ2-5; CDR3 length: 12; clone size: many; D gene: .; V gene: TRBV6-6; CDR3 DNA: TGTGCCAGCAGTTTCGGGAAAGAGACCCAGTACTTC; CDR3 protein: CASSFGKETQYF
J gene: TRBJ2-7; CDR3 length: 14; clone size: many; D gene: TRBD1; V gene: TRBV28; CDR3 DNA: TGTGCCAGCAAAGGACAGGGGAGAGTCTACGAGCAGTACTTC; CDR3 protein: CASKGQGRVYEQYF
J gene: TRBJ2-3; CDR3 length: 15; clone size: many; D gene: TRBD2; V gene: TRBV7-8; CDR3 DNA: TGTGCCAGCAGCTTCAACGGGGGGGCCACAGATACGCAGTATTTT; CDR3 protein: CASSFNGGATDTQYF
J gene: TRBJ2-7; CDR3 length: 15; clone size: .; D gene: TRBD1; V gene: TRBV7-6; CDR3 DNA: TGTGCCAGCAGCTTGGGACAGGGCGTGAGGGACGAGCAGTACTTC; CDR3 protein: CASSLGQGVRDEQYF
J gene: TRBJ2-3; CDR3 length: 17; clone size: many; D gene: TRBD2; V gene: TRBV20-1; CDR3 DNA: TGCAGTGCTGAAGGGACTAGCGGGGGGGCGGGAACAGATACGCAGTATTTT; CDR3 protein: CSAEGTSGGAGTDTQYF
J gene: TRBJ2-5; CDR3 length: 16; clone size: few; D gene: .; V gene: TRBV7-2; CDR3 DNA: TGTGCCAGCAGCTTAGTGACATGGCAGTCCCAAGAGACCCAGTACTTC; CDR3 protein: CASSLVTWQSQETQYF
J gene: TRBJ1-1; CDR3 length: 14; clone size: few; D gene: TRBD1; V gene: TRBV5-1; CDR3 DNA: TGCGCCAGCAGCCAGCAACAGGGGGCCGCTGAAGCTTTCTTT; CDR3 protein: CASSQQQGAAEAFF
J gene: TRBJ2-4; CDR3 length: 14; clone size: many; D gene: TRBD2; V gene: TRBV6-2/TRBV6-3; CDR3 DNA: TGTGCCAGAATTGGCGGGGGGGCCGGAAACATTCAGTACTTC; CDR3 protein: CARIGGGAGNIQYF